This T cell receptor beta chain was sequenced in a study of T cell responses to AZD1222 COVID-19 vaccine. About this clone: What it binds is unknown.

Regarding the study as a whole: As reported, nearly half of all spike-specific TCRs target variant regions that are unmutated. Spike-specific TCR breadth rose after two AZD1222 doses, and depth rose as well.

The CDR3 runs to 13 residues. Germline loops: CDR1 MNHEY, CDR2 SVGAGI. V was cut by 7 bases and J by 4 bases, with 10 bases left in between. Produced via immunoSEQ multiplex PCR; TCRdb's table is partial and in-frame only. The data contain 90,000 to 150,000 clones, about 90% of them singletons. The sequencing here drew on peripheral blood, taken on day 0 of AZD1222 vaccination. V gene TRBV6-5 combines with J gene TRBJ2-2, with D uncertain. This clonotype was sampled from an adult in good health. The CDR3 sequence: CASKHRPTGELFF. The DNA of the CDR3 is TGTGCCAGCAAACATAGACCCACCGGGGAGCTGTTTTTT.